The sample holds many counts of the clone carrying this TCR beta chain. Its antigen is not known. The data derive from a study of T cells in Graves' hyperthyroidism and ophthalmopathy. Study results and limitations: Most thyroid clonotypes expanded above 0.001 were also detected in blood.

The investigators amplified TCR beta CDR3 regions from RNA transcripts. First-round RT-PCR targeting the TCR CDR3 was performed with the HTBI primer set. TCRdb used MiXCR to reprocess the multiplex PCR reads, holding one entry per CDR3 protein. The data contain approximately 560,000 distinct CDR3 sequences, more than 45% of them seen just once; the ten biggest clones take up roughly 8.2%. Germline CDR1 and CDR2: SNHLY and FYNNEI. V lost 3 bases to trimming and J lost 7 bases, with 12 bases between them. The CDR3 has 14 residues. The genes are TRBV2 and TRBJ1-4; D might be TRBD1 (6 bases). Sequenced material: peripheral blood or thyroid tissue (not recorded which). This receptor was taken from a woman aged 18-29 years with Graves' hyperthyroidism. The CDR3 sequence is CASSEGGLREKLFF. The DNA for the CDR3 is TGTGCCAGCAGTGAGGGGGGGCTTCGTGAAAAACTGTTTTTT. The entire variable domain, with the rest obtained from reference TRBV2 and TRBJ1-4, is as follows: EPEVTQTPSHQVTQMGQEVILRCVPISNHLYFYWYRQILGQKVEFLVSFYNNEISEKSEIFDDQFSVERPDGSNFTLKIRSTKLEDSAMYFCASSEGGLREKLFFGSGTQLSVL.